Below are 12 T cell receptor beta chains sequenced from a single sample in a study of blood T cells in healthy people across ages. A sample-barcoded 5' primer and a J-beta primer mix were used in a second PCR of about 7 to 12 cycles. TCRdb itself ran the 5' RACE reads through MiXCR, one entry per CDR3 protein. This table has 850,000 to 1,000,000 distinct CDR3 sequences, roughly 48% appearing once. Input material: blood. The receptors derive from a man in his thirties or forties in good health.

This chain connects TRBV11-1 to TRBJ2-1; D perhaps matches TRBD1 (7 bases). Trimming removed 3 bases at V and 8 bases at J, with 17 bases between. The CDR3 spans 15 residues. CDR1 is SGHAT and CDR2 is FQDESV in the germline V gene (reference sequence). DNA for the CDR3: TGTGCCAGCAGCTTTGGAGGGGGCCTAAGGGATGAGCAGTTCTTC. It encodes CASSFGGGLRDEQFF.

This clonotype has ten or more counts. J is TRBJ2-3 and V is TRBV6-2 or TRBV6-3, with D perhaps TRBD1 (5 bases). Germline V gene sequence: CDR1 MNHEY, CDR2 SVGEGT. CDR3 length equals 15 residues. Trimming stripped 3 bases from V and 5 bases from J, with 15 bases between. DNA for the CDR3: TGTGCCAGCAGTTATCCCCAAGGGGCAGGAGATACGCAGTATTTT. Translating gives CASSYPQGAGDTQYF.

This clonotype was seen a few times. V gene TRBV27 combines with J gene TRBJ1-2; tentatively, D is TRBD1 (5 bases). Germline loops: CDR1 MNHEY, CDR2 SMNVEV (reference sequence). Trimming cost V 5 bases and J 4 bases, with 14 bases left between them. CDR3 length: 14 residues. CDR3 loop: CASSDTGTGYGYTF. The CDR3, as DNA: TGTGCCAGCAGTGATACCGGGACCGGCTATGGCTACACCTTC.

This clonotype was counted only a few times. The V and J genes are TRBV20-1 and TRBJ1-2; the D gene is possibly TRBD1 (5 bases). The germline gives CDR1 DFQATT, CDR2 SNEGSKA (reference sequence). The CDR3 is 13 amino acids. Trimming shortened V by 6 bases and J by 2 bases, and 13 bases separated the two germline ends. The CDR3 region has the DNA TGCAGTGCCCTCAGGGATCTCAACTATGGCTACACCTTC. Encoded protein: CSALRDLNYGYTF.

The gene calls are TRBV4-1 and TRBJ2-5, with D maybe TRBD1 (5 bases). The germline V and J ends were trimmed by 1 base and 7 bases, with 16 bases remaining between them. There are 15 residues in the CDR3. Germline values: CDR1 MGHRA, CDR2 YSYEKL. CDR3 bases: TGCGCCAGCAGCCAAGGGGATAGGGGCGCAGGGACCCAGTACTTC. Its protein is CASSQGDRGAGTQYF.

The chain recombines TRBV5-1 with TRBJ2-7; D gene ambiguous. This CDR3 has 15 residues. Germline V lookup: CDR1 SGHRS, CDR2 YFSETQ. Trimming left V 0 bases short and J 6 bases short, with 16 bases between. CDR3 DNA: TGCGCCAGCAGCTTGGCGGGCCTAGAAACCTCCGAGCAGTACTTC. It yields the protein CASSLAGLETSEQYF.

Many counts were recorded for this clonotype. With a much larger clone just one base away, this may be a read error. The CDR3 bases are TGTGCCACCGAGGGTAGGAGAAACGGTGAGCAGTTCTTC. It yields the protein CATEGRRNGEQFF. This chain connects TRBV10-3 to TRBJ2-1; a weak D match, TRBD2 (5 bases). Trimming took 10 bases from V and 9 from J, leaving 19 bases between them. The CDR3 is 13 amino acids. The germline gives CDR1 ENHRY, CDR2 SYGVKD.

The sample holds one count of this clonotype. The germline gene is not matched at one end of the junction; a read error may be the cause. The chain joins TRBV3-1 to TRBJ2-5; 10 bases match TRBD2. The germline V gene has CDR1 LGHDT and CDR2 YNNKEL (reference sequence). The CDR3 extends over 17 amino acids. CDR3 residues: CVSSPRKIAGGKETQYF. DNA for the CDR3: TGTGTCAGCAGCCCCCGCAAAATAGCGGGGGGCAAAGAGACCCAGTACTTC.

The chain combines TRBV10-3 with TRBJ1-2, with D hard to call. CDR3 length equals 14 residues. Per germline, CDR1 ENHRY and CDR2 SYGVKD. V was shortened by 0 bases and J by 10 bases, with 15 bases between the two germline ends. The CDR3 DNA is TGTGCCATCAGTGAGTCGGCAGCCCCCTGTGACTACACCTTC. Amino acid sequence: CAISESAAPCDYTF.

CDR3 loop: CASSQGSPGANIQYF. CDR3 DNA sequence: TGTGCCAGCAGCCAAGGGTCGCCAGGGGCAAACATTCAGTACTTC. The V call is TRBV3-1, the J call TRBJ2-5; the D gene is possibly TRBD1 (6 bases). The last part of the DNA fits TRBJ2-4 better; the J call may be wrong. CDR3 length: 15 residues. From germline, CDR1 is LGHDT and CDR2 YNNKEL (reference sequence).

This clonotype was counted only a few times. This chain joins TRBV3-1 and TRBJ2-7; 7 positions match TRBD1. The CDR3 is made up of 14 amino acids. V dropped 2 bases and J dropped 0; count of bases not matched to a gene: 1. The germline V gene has CDR1 LGHDT and CDR2 YNNKEL (reference sequence). The CDR3 region has the DNA TGTGCCAGCAGCCAACAGGGGGACTCCTACGAGCAGTACTTC. It encodes CASSQQGDSYEQYF.

The chain joins TRBV9 to TRBJ2-3; 8 bases are shared with TRBD2. V was clipped by 0 bases and J by 1 base; unmatched bases: 4. Germline lookup yields CDR1 SGDLS and CDR2 YYNGEE. The CDR3 is made up of 16 amino acids. The CDR3, as DNA: TGTGCCAGCAGCGTAGAACGGGGGGGACGCACAGATACGCAGTATTTT. Protein product: CASSVERGGRTDTQYF. Variable domain in full (rest from reference TRBV9 and TRBJ2-3): DSGVTQTPKHLITATGQRVTLRCSPRSGDLSVYWYQQSLDQGLQFLIQYYNGEERAKGNILERFSAQQFPDLHSELNLSSLELGDSALYFCASSVERGGRTDTQYFGPGTRLTVL.